The 23 T cell receptor beta chains reported below all come from one sample, sequenced in a study of type 1 regulatory T cells. Via MiXCR, TCRdb re-called the reads, giving one row per CDR3 protein. Of tens of thousands of distinct CDR3 sequences listed, 9.5% to 15% are singletons. These receptors have no known antigen. Source material: cultured non-Tr1 T cells, either the whole culture or a sorted T cell fraction (not recorded which). The receptors were gathered from a human donor in good health.

There are a few counts of this clonotype. This sequence joins TRBV19 and TRBJ2-1; TRBD2 might be the D (5 bases). There are 13 residues in the CDR3. V gave up 7 bases and J gave up 4 bases, with 11 bases separating them. From germline, CDR1 is LNHDA and CDR2 SQIVND (reference sequence). CDR3 in amino acids: CASKNRGYNEQFF. The CDR3 DNA reads as TGTGCCAGTAAGAATCGCGGGTACAATGAGCAGTTCTTC.

This rearrangement joins TRBV18 to TRBJ1-5; the match to TRBD1 covers 9 bases. The trim removed 4 bases at V and 7 bases at J, leaving 2 bases unmatched. This CDR3 is 13 amino acids long. Germline values: CDR1 KGHSH, CDR2 LQKENI. Here the CDR3 reads CASSRDRDQPQHF. CDR3 nucleotides: TGTGCCAGCTCACGGGACAGGGACCAGCCCCAGCATTTT.

With regard to this clonotype: Just one base apart from a much larger clone, this may be a read error. The V and J genes are TRBV5-1 and TRBJ1-2; possibly TRBD1 for D (5 bases). Germline values: CDR1 SGHRS, CDR2 YFSETQ. This CDR3 has 12 amino acids. CDR3 protein: CANSSGHFGYTF. CDR3 nucleotide sequence: TGCGCCAACAGCTCTGGACATTTTGGCTACACCTTC.

This clonotype appeared a few times. J is TRBJ2-2 and V is TRBV6-6; D is unresolved. Trimming stripped 5 bases from V and 6 bases from J, with 7 bases between. The CDR3 has 12 amino acids. CDR1 is MNHNY and CDR2 is SVGAGI in the germline V gene (reference sequence). The CDR3 reads CASSRGAGELFF. The CDR3 DNA follows: TGTGCCAGCAGTCGTGGAGCCGGGGAGCTGTTTTTT.

Notes on this clonotype: The junction does not match germline at one end; this may be a read error. The genes are TRBV29-1 and TRBJ2-5, with D unclear. CDR3 length: 12 residues. Germline CDR1 and CDR2: SQVTM and ANQGSEA. Written as DNA, the CDR3 is TGCAGCGCAATTCGGAACCACGAGACCCAGTACTTC. Its translation: CSAIRNHETQYF. Filled out from reference TRBV29-1 and TRBJ2-5, the complete variable domain reads SAVISQKPSRDICQRGTSLTIQCQVDSQVTMMFWYRQQPGQSLTLIATANQGSEATYESGFVIDKFPISRPNLTFSTLTVSNMSPEDSSIYLCSAIRNHETQYFGPGTRLLVL.

This clonotype has a handful of counts. The chain couples TRBV20-1 to TRBJ2-1; D may correspond to TRBD1 or TRBD2 (5 bases each). There are 13 residues in the CDR3. Per the germline V gene, CDR1 is DFQATT and CDR2 is SNEGSKA (reference sequence). Trimming pared 3 bases from V and 1 base from J, leaving 7 bases between. In nucleotides, the CDR3 is TGCAGTGCTAGCTGGGGGTCCTACAATGAGCAGTTCTTC. The encoded protein is CSASWGSYNEQFF.

This clonotype came up a few times. The rearrangement links TRBV7-3 to TRBJ2-7; 8 positions match TRBD1. The junction had 6 bases not matched to a gene; V was cut back by 5 bases and J by 3 bases. This CDR3 comprises 14 residues. CDR1 and CDR2 (germline): SGHTA, FQGTGA. CDR3 sequence: CASSPNTGGYEQYF. In DNA, the CDR3 is TGTGCCAGCAGCCCGAATACAGGGGGCTACGAGCAGTACTTC.

The chain uses TRBV2 and TRBJ2-7; D unclear. Germline V gives CDR1 SNHLY, CDR2 FYNNEI. The CDR3 loop spans 14 amino acids. V was shortened by 2 bases and J by 2 bases, with 10 bases between the two germline ends. CDR3 nucleotide sequence: TGTGCCAGCAGTGAACGATCCGTCCCCTACGAGCAGTACTTC. Translation gives CASSERSVPYEQYF.

The table lists this clonotype with many counts. V usage is TRBV6-6 and J usage is TRBJ1-1, with D perhaps matching TRBD1 (5 bases). The V and J ends lost 8 bases and 5 bases respectively, with 21 bases between them. This CDR3 region has 15 residues. Germline-derived CDR1 and CDR2 are MNHNY and SVGAGI (reference sequence). The CDR3 here is CASGRGPPPLTEAFF. The DNA for the CDR3 is TGTGCCAGCGGAAGGGGTCCCCCCCCACTTACTGAAGCTTTCTTT.

The V gene is TRBV30, the J gene TRBJ2-7; 8 nucleotides align to TRBD1. Germline V lookup: CDR1 GTSNPN, CDR2 SVGIG (reference sequence). This CDR3 has 13 amino acids. Germline trimming cut 0 bases from V and 3 bases from J; bases unmatched to any gene: 1. Here the CDR3 reads CAWSVDRGYEQYF. In nucleotides, the CDR3 is TGTGCCTGGAGTGTAGACAGGGGCTACGAGCAGTACTTC.

This clonotype showed up just a few times. CDR3 bases: TGTGCCAGCAGCTTCGCCGAAACTGAAGCTTTCTTT. Encoded protein: CASSFAETEAFF. The chain has TRBV5-5 and TRBJ1-1; no firm D call. This CDR3 is built from 12 residues. CDR1 and CDR2 from the germline V gene are SGHKS and YYEKEE (reference sequence). V was pared by 2 bases and J by 5 bases, with 7 bases between.

This clonotype occurred many times. This chain connects TRBV20-1 to TRBJ2-3; TRBD2 aligns across 8 bases. The CDR3 has 14 residues. Trimming removed 3 bases from V and 4 bases from J; junction bases left unmatched: 6. CDR1 is DFQATT, CDR2 SNEGSKA, per germline (reference sequence). CDR3 sequence: CSASSPSGSDTQYF. The CDR3 DNA reads TGCAGTGCTAGCTCCCCTAGCGGGTCAGATACGCAGTATTTT.

This clonotype was picked up many times. The chain recombines TRBV29-1 with TRBJ2-3; D remains unclear. Germline V gene sequence: CDR1 SQVTM, CDR2 ANQGSEA. With 7 bases removed from V and 1 base from J, the gap between germline ends came to 9 bases. The CDR3 has 12 amino acids. The CDR3 DNA reads as TGCAGCGCCCCTCGGGGCACAGATACGCAGTATTTT. Its protein is CSAPRGTDTQYF.

The rearrangement joins TRBV20-1 to TRBJ2-1, with 11 bases matching TRBD2. Trimming at V came to 7 bases and at J to 3 bases, leaving 8 bases not matched to a gene. Looked up from germline, CDR1 is DFQATT and CDR2 is SNEGSKA (reference sequence). The CDR3 is 15 amino acids. As DNA, the CDR3 is TGCAGTGTTAAGCATCTAGCGGGAGGCTACAATGAGCAGTTCTTC. Protein product: CSVKHLAGGYNEQFF.

This clonotype was detected ten times or more. The V call is TRBV20-1, the J call TRBJ2-2; perhaps TRBD2 as D (5 bases). Germline assignment: CDR1 DFQATT and CDR2 SNEGSKA (reference sequence). Trimming took off 0 bases at V and 5 bases at J, with 10 bases between the two ends. The length of the CDR3 is 14 residues. The CDR3 region has the DNA TGCAGTGCTAGAGATAAATCGGGGACCGGGGAGCTGTTTTTT. Translated, it gives CSARDKSGTGELFF.

This clonotype appeared a few times. The chain uses TRBV20-1 and TRBJ1-5; the D gene is possibly TRBD1 (6 bases). Per germline, CDR1 DFQATT and CDR2 SNEGSKA (reference sequence). The CDR3 runs to 13 residues. Trimming shortened V by 5 bases and J by 9 bases, and 17 bases separated the two germline ends. In DNA form, the CDR3 reads TGCAGTGCTCGCCGACAGGCCGCCGGGCCCCAGCATTTT. Encoded protein: CSARRQAAGPQHF.

This clonotype came up a few times. The rearrangement links TRBV27 to TRBJ1-2; TRBD1 matches at 9 bases. Trimming removed 5 bases from V and 7 bases from J; junction bases left unmatched: 11. The germline V gene encodes CDR1 MNHEY and CDR2 SMNVEV (reference sequence). The CDR3 totals 15 residues. CDR3 sequence: CASSPGQGRYGGYTF. Here the CDR3 DNA reads TGTGCCAGCAGTCCTGGACAGGGGCGTTATGGTGGCTACACCTTC.

This chain links TRBV12-3 or TRBV12-4 with TRBJ2-7; D may match TRBD1 or TRBD2 (5 bases each). Trimming cost V 7 bases and J 12 bases, with 19 bases left between them. The CDR3 is made up of 12 amino acids. CDR3 sequence (DNA): TGTGCCAGCACCTGGGGACCGGGACCTGTGTACTTC. This gives the protein CASTWGPGPVYF.

This clonotype has more than one count but fewer than ten. The chain uses TRBV5-1 and TRBJ1-6; D uncertain. CDR1 and CDR2 (germline): SGHRS, YFSETQ. CDR3 length equals 14 residues. The V gene lost 0 bases and the J gene lost 7 bases, with 8 bases spanning the gap. The CDR3 coding sequence is TGCGCCAGCAGCTTGGCGGGGAACAATTCACCCCTCCACTTT. This gives the protein CASSLAGNNSPLHF.

Many counts were recorded for this clonotype. The genes are TRBV5-6 and TRBJ1-1; tentative D call: TRBD1 (5 bases). The CDR3 is 14 residues long. Trimming pared 3 bases from V and 4 bases from J, leaving 13 bases between. The germline V gene has CDR1 SGHDT and CDR2 YYEEEE. The CDR3 DNA follows: TGTGCCAGCAGCTGGGACGGTCGAGGCACTGAAGCTTTCTTT. Translation gives CASSWDGRGTEAFF.

The table lists this clonotype with many counts. This chain uses TRBV5-1 with TRBJ2-4; D is perhaps TRBD1 (6 bases). The CDR3 has 15 residues. The V gene lost 0 bases and the J gene lost 5 bases, with 12 bases spanning the gap. CDR1 and CDR2 from the germline V gene are SGHRS and YFSETQ. The CDR3 DNA reads as TGCGCCAGCAGCTTGGAAGGGTACAGGGAAAACATTCAGTACTTC. Translation gives CASSLEGYRENIQYF.

In this sample, this clonotype turned up a few times. The junction departs from the called germline gene at one end, perhaps through a read error. This chain connects TRBV3-1 to TRBJ2-1; TRBD2 matches at 7 bases. Germline assignment: CDR1 LGHDT and CDR2 YNNKEL (reference sequence). This CDR3 region has 12 residues. The CDR3 nucleotides are TGTGCCAGCAGCCAAGGAGGAGCGGGAATGGTCTTC. This encodes CASSQGGAGMVF.

The rearrangement uses TRBV30 and TRBJ1-5; D is uncertain. V shed 0 bases and J shed 4 bases, with 7 bases lying between them. The CDR3 is 13 residues long. CDR1 is GTSNPN and CDR2 is SVGIG in the germline V gene (reference sequence). The CDR3 region is CAWSVQYNQPQHF. The CDR3 DNA reads TGTGCCTGGAGTGTACAGTATAATCAGCCCCAGCATTTT.